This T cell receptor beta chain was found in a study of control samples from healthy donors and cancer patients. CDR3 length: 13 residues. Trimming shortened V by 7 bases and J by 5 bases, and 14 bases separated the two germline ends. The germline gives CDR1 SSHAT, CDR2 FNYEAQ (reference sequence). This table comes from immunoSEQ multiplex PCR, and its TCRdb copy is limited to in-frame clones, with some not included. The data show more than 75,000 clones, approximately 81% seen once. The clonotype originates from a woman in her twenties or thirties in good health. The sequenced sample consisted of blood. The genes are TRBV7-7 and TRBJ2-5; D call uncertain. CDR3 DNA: TGTGCCAGCACCAACGGGCCTTCGGAGACCCAGTACTTC. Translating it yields CASTNGPSETQYF.